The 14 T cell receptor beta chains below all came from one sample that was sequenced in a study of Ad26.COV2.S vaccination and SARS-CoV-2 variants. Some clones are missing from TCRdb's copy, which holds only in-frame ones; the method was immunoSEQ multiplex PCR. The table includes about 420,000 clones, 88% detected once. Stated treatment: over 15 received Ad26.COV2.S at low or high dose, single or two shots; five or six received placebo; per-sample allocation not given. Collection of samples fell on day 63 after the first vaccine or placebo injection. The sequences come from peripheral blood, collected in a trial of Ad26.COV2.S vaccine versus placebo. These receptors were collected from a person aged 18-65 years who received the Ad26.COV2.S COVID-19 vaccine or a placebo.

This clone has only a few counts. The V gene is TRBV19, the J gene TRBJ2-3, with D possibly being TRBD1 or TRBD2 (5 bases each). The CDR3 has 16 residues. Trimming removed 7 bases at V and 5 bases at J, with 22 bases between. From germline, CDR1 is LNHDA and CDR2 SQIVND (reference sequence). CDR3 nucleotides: TGTGCCAGTACTACCTCCGGGGCGACCCATGTAGATACGCAGTATTTT. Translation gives CASTTSGATHVDTQYF.

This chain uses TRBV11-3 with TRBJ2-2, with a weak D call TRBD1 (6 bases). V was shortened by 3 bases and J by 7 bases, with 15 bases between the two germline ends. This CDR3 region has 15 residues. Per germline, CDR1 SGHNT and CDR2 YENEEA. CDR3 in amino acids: CASSFRDTAGGELFF. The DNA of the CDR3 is TGTGCCAGCAGCTTCCGGGACACGGCGGGCGGGGAGCTGTTTTTT. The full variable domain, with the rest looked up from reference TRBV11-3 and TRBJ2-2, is EAGVVQSPRYKIIEKKQPVAFWCNPISGHNTLYWYLQNLGQGPELLIRYENEEAVDDSQLPKDRFSAERLKGVDSTLKIQPAELGDSAVYLCASSFRDTAGGELFFGEGSRLTVL.

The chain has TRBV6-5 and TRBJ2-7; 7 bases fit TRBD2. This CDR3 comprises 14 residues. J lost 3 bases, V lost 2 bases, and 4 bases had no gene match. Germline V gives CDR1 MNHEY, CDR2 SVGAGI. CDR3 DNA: TGTGCCAGCAGTTACAGGGAGGGAGACTACGAGCAGTACTTC. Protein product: CASSYREGDYEQYF.

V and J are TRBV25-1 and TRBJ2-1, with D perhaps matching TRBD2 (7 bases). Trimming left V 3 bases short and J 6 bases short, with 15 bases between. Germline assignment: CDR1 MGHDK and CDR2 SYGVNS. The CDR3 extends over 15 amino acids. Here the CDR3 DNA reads TGTGCCAGCAGTGATGCGGGGGCGCTAGGCAATGAGCAGTTCTTC. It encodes CASSDAGALGNEQFF.

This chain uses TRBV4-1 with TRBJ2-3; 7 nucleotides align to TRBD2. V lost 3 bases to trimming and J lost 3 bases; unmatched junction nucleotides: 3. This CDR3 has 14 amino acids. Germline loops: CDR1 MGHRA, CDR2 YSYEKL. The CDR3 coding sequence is TGCGCCAGCAGCCAGGCGGGGGAAACAGATACGCAGTATTTT. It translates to CASSQAGETDTQYF.

The CDR3 loop reads CASSYRETGESYNEQFF. CDR3 in DNA: TGTGCCAGCAGTTACCGCGAGACAGGGGAATCCTACAATGAGCAGTTCTTC. The chain uses TRBV6-2 or TRBV6-3 and TRBJ2-1; 8 nucleotides agree with TRBD1. The V gene's germline CDR1 is MNHEY and CDR2 SVGEGT. Trimming at V came to 2 bases and at J to 1 base, leaving 7 bases not matched to a gene. This CDR3 comprises 17 residues.

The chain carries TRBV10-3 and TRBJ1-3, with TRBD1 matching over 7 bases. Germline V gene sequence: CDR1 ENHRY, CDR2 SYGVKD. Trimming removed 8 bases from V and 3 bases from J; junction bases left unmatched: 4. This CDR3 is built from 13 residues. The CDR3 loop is CAIARDSGNTIYF. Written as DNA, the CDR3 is TGTGCCATCGCACGGGACAGTGGAAACACCATATATTTT.

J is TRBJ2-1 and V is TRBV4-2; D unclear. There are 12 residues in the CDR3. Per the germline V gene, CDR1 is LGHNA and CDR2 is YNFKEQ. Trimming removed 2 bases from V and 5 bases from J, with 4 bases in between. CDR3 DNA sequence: TGTGCCAGCAGCCAACCGAACAATGAGCAGTTCTTC. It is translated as CASSQPNNEQFF.

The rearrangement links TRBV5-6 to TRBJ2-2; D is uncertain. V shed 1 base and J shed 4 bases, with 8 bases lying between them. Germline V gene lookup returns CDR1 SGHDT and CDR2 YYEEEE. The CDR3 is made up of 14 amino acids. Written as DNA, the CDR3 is TGTGCCAGCAGCTTGAGGCCGATCACCGGGGAGCTGTTTTTT. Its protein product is CASSLRPITGELFF.

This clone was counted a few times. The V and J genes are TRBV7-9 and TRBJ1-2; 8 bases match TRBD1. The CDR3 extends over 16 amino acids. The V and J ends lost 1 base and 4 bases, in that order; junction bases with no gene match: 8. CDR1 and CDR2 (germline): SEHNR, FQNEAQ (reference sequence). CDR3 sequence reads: CASSLGRTGTSYGYTF. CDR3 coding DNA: TGTGCCAGCAGCTTAGGCCGGACAGGGACCTCCTATGGCTACACCTTC. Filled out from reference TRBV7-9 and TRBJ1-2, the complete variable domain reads DTGVSQNPRHKITKRGQNVTFRCDPISEHNRLYWYRQTLGQGPEFLTYFQNEAQLEKSRLLSDRFSAERPKGSFSTLEIQRTEQGDSAMYLCASSLGRTGTSYGYTFGSGTRLTVV.

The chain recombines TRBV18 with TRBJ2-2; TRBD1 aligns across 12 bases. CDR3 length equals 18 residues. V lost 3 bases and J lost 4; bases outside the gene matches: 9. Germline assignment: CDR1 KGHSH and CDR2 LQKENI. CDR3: CASSPQTGTGGVTGELFF. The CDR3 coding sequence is TGTGCCAGCTCACCTCAAACCGGGACAGGGGGCGTCACCGGGGAGCTGTTTTTT.

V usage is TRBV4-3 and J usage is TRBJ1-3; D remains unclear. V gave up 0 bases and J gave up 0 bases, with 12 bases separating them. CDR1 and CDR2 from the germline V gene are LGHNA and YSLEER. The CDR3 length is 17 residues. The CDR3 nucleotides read TGCGCCAGCAGCCAAGAAAGGCCGGGATACTCTGGAAACACCATATATTTT. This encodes CASSQERPGYSGNTIYF.

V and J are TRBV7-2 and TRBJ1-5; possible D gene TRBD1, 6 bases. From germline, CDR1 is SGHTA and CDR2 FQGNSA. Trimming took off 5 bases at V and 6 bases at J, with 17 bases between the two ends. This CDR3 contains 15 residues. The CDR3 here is CASSPIAGGGQPQHF. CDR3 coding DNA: TGTGCCAGCAGCCCGATAGCGGGGGGCGGTCAGCCCCAGCATTTT.

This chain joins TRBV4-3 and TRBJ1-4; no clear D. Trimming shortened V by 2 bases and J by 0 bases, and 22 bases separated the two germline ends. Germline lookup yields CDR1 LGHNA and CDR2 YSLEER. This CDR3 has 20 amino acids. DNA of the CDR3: TGCGCCAGCAGCCAAATGTGGGAACCCGGGAAGTATTCAACTAATGAAAAACTGTTTTTT. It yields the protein CASSQMWEPGKYSTNEKLFF.